A single sample is the source of the 28 T cell receptor beta chains below, sequenced in a study of regulatory T cells in long-lasting Graves disease. For TCR beta, libraries came from iRepertoire HTBI primers and Arm-PCR of CDR3 regions. TCRdb passed the multiplex PCR reads through MiXCR, listing each CDR3 protein once. Among over 500,000 distinct CDR3 sequences listed, about 16% were seen once. The time point: newly diagnosed GD, antithyroid drugs for less than 3 months. PBMCs provided the RNA from which the TCR library was made. These data were also reused for a study on T cells in Graves' hyperthyroidism and ophthalmopathy.

The sample was peripheral blood mononuclear cells (PBMCs), taken at new diagnosis, from a patient treated with antithyroid drugs. These receptors were collected from a man aged 18 to 35 with Graves disease.

This clonotype was counted ten times or more. The rearrangement links TRBV12-3 or TRBV12-4 to TRBJ2-1; 9 nucleotides match TRBD1. The J segment lost 5 bases and the V segment lost 3 bases, leaving 2 bases of the junction unmatched. The CDR3 consists of 14 residues. CDR3 nucleotides: TGTGCCAGCAGTTTTACAGGGGGCAACAATGAGCAGTTCTTC. It is translated as CASSFTGGNNEQFF.

At least ten counts were recorded for this clonotype. The CDR3 DNA is TGTGCCAGCAGATACACAAACACTGAAGCTTTCTTT. This translates into CASRYTNTEAFF. This chain joins TRBV28 and TRBJ1-1, with D unresolved. Per germline, CDR1 MDHEN and CDR2 SYDVKM. V was clipped by 6 bases and J by 2 bases, with 7 bases between them. This CDR3 has 12 amino acids.

This clonotype was counted a few times. The chain is built from TRBV4-1 and TRBJ2-1; D not certain. CDR1 and CDR2 from the germline V gene are MGHRA and YSYEKL. V lost 7 bases and J lost 5, with 15 bases in between. There are 14 residues in the CDR3. The chain's CDR3 is CASTVLAINNEQFF. The CDR3 nucleotides are TGCGCCAGCACTGTATTAGCAATAAACAATGAGCAGTTCTTC.

This clonotype showed up just a few times. The chain couples TRBV7-9 to TRBJ2-2; perhaps TRBD2 as D (5 bases). Germline-derived CDR1 and CDR2 are SEHNR and FQNEAQ (reference sequence). The length of the CDR3 is 14 residues. V dropped 2 bases and J dropped 7 bases, with 11 bases sitting between them. The CDR3 nucleotides are TGTGCCAGCAGCTTATCCGTGGCGGGCGGGGAGCTGTTTTTT. Protein: CASSLSVAGGELFF.

The chain recombines TRBV10-2 with TRBJ1-5, with D possibly TRBD1 on 6 matching bases. Germline-derived CDR1 and CDR2 are WSHSY and SAAADI. The V end lost 8 bases, the J end lost 4 bases, and 18 bases lay between the germline ends. CDR3 length: 15 residues. CDR3 bases: TGCGCCAGCTCTCGTCAAGAGGGGGAAAATCAGCCCCAGCATTTT. This gives the protein CASSRQEGENQPQHF.

This clonotype was detected ten times or more. The DNA for the CDR3 is TGCAGTGCTGAAGCTAAACGAATCGGACGGGAGAACACTGAAGCTTTCTTT. As protein: CSAEAKRIGRENTEAFF. The chain recombines TRBV20-1 with TRBJ1-1; D call uncertain. Germline CDR1 DFQATT, CDR2 SNEGSKA (reference sequence). V dropped 5 bases and J dropped 1 base, with 23 bases sitting between them. The CDR3 runs 17 residues.

The rearrangement links TRBV5-6 to TRBJ2-5; D may correspond to TRBD1 or TRBD2 (5 bases each). This CDR3 contains 14 residues. Germline V lookup: CDR1 SGHDT, CDR2 YYEEEE. With 4 bases removed from V and 1 base from J, the gap between germline ends came to 11 bases. The CDR3 bases are TGTGCCAGCAGCAATAAAGGGACCCAAGAGACCCAGTACTTC. Amino acids: CASSNKGTQETQYF.

This clonotype came up a few times. CDR3 sequence reads: CASSLAPRGTEAFF. The CDR3 DNA is TGTGCCAGCAGCTTAGCGCCAAGGGGCACTGAAGCTTTCTTT. The V call is TRBV7-9, the J call TRBJ1-1, with D possibly TRBD1 on 5 matching bases. Trimming removed 0 bases from V and 4 bases from J, with 9 bases in between. Germline values: CDR1 SEHNR, CDR2 FQNEAQ (reference sequence). CDR3 size: 14 residues.

The chain recombines TRBV6-9 with TRBJ2-2; 8 bases fit TRBD1. V lost 2 bases to trimming and J lost 6 bases; unmatched junction nucleotides: 11. This CDR3 is 17 amino acids long. Germline lookup yields CDR1 MNHGY and CDR2 SVAAGI. The CDR3 is CASSYPGQGEGSGELFF. The CDR3 nucleotides are TGTGCCAGCAGTTATCCCGGACAGGGAGAGGGCTCCGGGGAGCTGTTTTTT.

This clonotype was counted at least ten times. This chain connects TRBV20-1 to TRBJ2-3, with a possible D match to TRBD1 (6 bases). Trimming took off 5 bases at V and 2 bases at J, with 26 bases between the two ends. Per germline, CDR1 DFQATT and CDR2 SNEGSKA (reference sequence). The CDR3 runs 18 residues. The CDR3 bases are TGCAGTGCTGGAGGTGGGCCAGGACCGGGACACAACACAGATACGCAGTATTTT. It is translated as CSAGGGPGPGHNTDTQYF.

This clonotype was detected ten times or more. The chain uses TRBV20-1 and TRBJ1-6; TRBD1 matches 7 bases. Looked up from germline, CDR1 is DFQATT and CDR2 is SNEGSKA (reference sequence). The CDR3 is 15 residues long. Trimming removed 1 base from V and 3 bases from J; junction bases left unmatched: 3. In DNA, the CDR3 is TGCAGTGCTAGAGGGGACAGTTTCTATAATTCACCCCTCCACTTT. This sequence encodes CSARGDSFYNSPLHF.

This sequence joins TRBV11-1 and TRBJ2-1; 10 bases map to TRBD2. The CDR3 extends over 14 amino acids. With V trimmed by 4 bases and J by 6 bases, 3 bases remained unmatched. Looked up from germline, CDR1 is SGHAT and CDR2 is FQDESV (reference sequence). CDR3 region: CASSSGTSANEQFF. CDR3 nucleotides: TGTGCCAGCAGCTCCGGGACTAGCGCCAATGAGCAGTTCTTC. The full variable domain, rest sourced from reference TRBV11-1 and TRBJ2-1, is EAEVAQSPRYKITEKSQAVAFWCDPISGHATLYWYRQILGQGPELLVQFQDESVVDDSQLPKDRFSAERLKGVDSTLKIQPAELGDSAMYLCASSSGTSANEQFFGPGTRLTVL.

Many counts were recorded for this clonotype. This rearrangement joins TRBV5-4 to TRBJ2-7; a weak D match, TRBD1 (8 bases). CDR1 is SGHNT, CDR2 YYREEE, per germline (reference sequence). This CDR3 spans 15 amino acids. V lost 3 bases and J 3 bases, leaving 16 bases between the germline ends. CDR3 protein: CASSSWTGRGYEQYF. The CDR3 DNA sequence: TGTGCCAGCAGCTCCTGGACAGGGAGGGGCTACGAGCAGTACTTC.

This clonotype has a handful of counts. This sequence joins TRBV18 and TRBJ2-7; perhaps D is TRBD1 or TRBD2 (5 bases each). The CDR3 has 15 residues. V was cut by 5 bases and J by 3 bases, with 17 bases left in between. Germline assignment: CDR1 KGHSH and CDR2 LQKENI. Here the CDR3 reads CASSGPGRRFYEQYF. DNA of the CDR3: TGTGCCAGCTCAGGTCCGGGACGCAGGTTCTACGAGCAGTACTTC. Full variable domain (outside the CDR3, taken from reference TRBV18 and TRBJ2-7): NAGVMQNPRHLVRRRGQEARLRCSPMKGHSHVYWYRQLPEEGLKFMVYLQKENIIDESGMPKERFSAEFPKEGPSILRIQQVVRGDSAAYFCASSGPGRRFYEQYFGPGTRLTVT.

This clonotype was seen a few times. V usage is TRBV25-1 and J usage is TRBJ1-2; no clear D gene. This CDR3 is 11 amino acids long. The V end lost 3 bases, the J end lost 4 bases, and 3 bases lay between the germline ends. The germline V gene encodes CDR1 MGHDK and CDR2 SYGVNS. CDR3 nucleotides: TGTGCCAGCAGTGATGGCTATGGCTACACCTTC. Protein product: CASSDGYGYTF.

This clonotype was detected a few times. Just one base apart from a much larger clone, this may be a read error. The rearrangement links TRBV2 to TRBJ2-7, with 7 bases aligning to TRBD1. The length of the CDR3 is 13 residues. Germline V gene lookup returns CDR1 SNHLY and CDR2 FYNNEI. V trimming: 4 bases; J trimming: 9 bases; junction bases outside the gene matches: 9. CDR3 coding DNA: TGTGCCAGCAGTGTTGAACAGGGGTCGAGGCAGTACTTC. This encodes CASSVEQGSRQYF.

This clonotype was detected only once. The CDR3 region is CASSPKTGPGANVLTF. In DNA, the CDR3 is TGTGCCAGCAGTCCCAAGACAGGGCCCGGGGCCAACGTCCTGACTTTC. The chain is built from TRBV7-3 and TRBJ2-6, with TRBD1 matching over 7 bases. Trimming at V came to 6 bases and at J to 4 bases, leaving 9 bases not matched to a gene. In germline, CDR1 is SGHTA, CDR2 FQGTGA. The CDR3 contains 16 residues.

At least ten counts were recorded for this clonotype. The chain uses TRBV28 and TRBJ2-7; D uncertain. There are 14 residues in the CDR3. CDR1 and CDR2 (germline): MDHEN, SYDVKM. V lost 3 bases, J lost 0 bases, and 9 bases lay in between. The CDR3 nucleotides are TGTGCCAGCAGTTTCCTGACAAACTCCTACGAGCAGTACTTC. Protein sequence: CASSFLTNSYEQYF.

For this clonotype: A much larger clonotype is one base distant, so this may be a read error. The CDR3 does not end in the conserved phenylalanine or tryptophan, so this is likely a read error. The rearrangement links TRBV5-1 to TRBJ1-1; weak D call: TRBD1 (5 bases). Per germline, CDR1 SGHRS and CDR2 YFSETQ. V shed 2 bases and J shed 6 bases, with 11 bases lying between them. This CDR3 has 13 amino acids. The CDR3 loop is CASSFAGTPEAFL. The CDR3 coding sequence is TGCGCCAGCAGCTTTGCAGGGACCCCTGAAGCTTTCCTT.

The chain is built from TRBV4-1 and TRBJ2-7; 7 nucleotides line up with TRBD2. J was trimmed by 6 bases and V by 4 bases; bases with no gene match: 6. Germline lookup yields CDR1 MGHRA and CDR2 YSYEKL. This CDR3 has 13 residues. CDR3 in DNA: TGCGCCAGCAGCCTCTTACTAGCGAGCGAGCAGTACTTC. Amino acids: CASSLLLASEQYF.

This clonotype was seen at least ten times. CDR3 DNA sequence: TGCGCCAGCAGTGGGGCTGCCTTAGATACGCAGTATTTT. Amino acid sequence: CASSGAALDTQYF. The chain couples TRBV10-2 to TRBJ2-3; no reliable D call. The CDR3 consists of 13 residues. Germline lookup yields CDR1 WSHSY and CDR2 SAAADI. V lost 4 bases and J lost 5, with 10 bases in between.

This clonotype came up a few times. V gene TRBV20-1 combines with J gene TRBJ2-7, with D possibly TRBD1 on 5 matching bases. This CDR3 has 14 residues. The ends were cut back, 6 bases at V and 0 bases at J, with 15 bases in the middle. The germline V gene has CDR1 DFQATT and CDR2 SNEGSKA (reference sequence). The CDR3 region is CSAAQGLPSYEQYF. CDR3 DNA: TGCAGTGCCGCCCAGGGTCTACCCTCCTACGAGCAGTACTTC.

In its sample, this clonotype was seen a few times. The chain uses TRBV5-1 and TRBJ2-2; no definite D call. The CDR3 length is 15 residues. In germline, CDR1 is SGHRS, CDR2 YFSETQ. V was clipped by 0 bases and J by 2 bases, with 8 bases between them. The CDR3, as DNA: TGCGCCAGCAGCTTGGATCCTAGTAACACCGGGGAGCTGTTTTTT. Amino acid sequence: CASSLDPSNTGELFF.

Many counts were recorded for this clonotype. The rearrangement joins TRBV28 to TRBJ2-1; 10 nucleotides line up with TRBD2. Germline CDR1 reads MDHEN; CDR2 reads SYDVKM. The CDR3 is made up of 15 amino acids. J was trimmed by 4 bases and V by 7 bases; bases with no gene match: 7. DNA of the CDR3: TGTGCCAGCACCCCAAGCGGGAGGGGATACAATGAGCAGTTCTTC. Its translation: CASTPSGRGYNEQFF.

The CDR3 region is CASSPGLAGVNTGELFF. In DNA, the CDR3 is TGTGCCAGCAGCCCAGGACTAGCGGGGGTGAACACCGGGGAGCTGTTTTTT. The V call is TRBV7-3, the J call TRBJ2-2; 13 nucleotides line up with TRBD2. This CDR3 spans 17 amino acids. Trimming took 5 bases from V and 1 from J; bases not matched to a gene: 4. In germline, CDR1 is SGHTA, CDR2 FQGTGA.

The sample holds many counts of this clonotype. The rearrangement joins TRBV28 to TRBJ1-1; 10 bases are a match to TRBD1. Germline V lookup: CDR1 MDHEN, CDR2 SYDVKM. CDR3 length: 14 amino acids. V lost 9 bases, J lost 6 bases, and 10 bases stayed unmatched. The CDR3 DNA follows: TGTGCCAGTAGGAGCTGGACAGGGGGTGCTGAAGCTTTCTTT. Translation gives CASRSWTGGAEAFF.

The chain joins TRBV3-1 to TRBJ2-2; D call uncertain. The V end was cut by 1 base, the J end by 4 bases, with 16 bases between. The CDR3 is made up of 17 amino acids. In germline, CDR1 is LGHDT, CDR2 YNNKEL (reference sequence). The CDR3 sequence is CASSQGWLLAFTGELFF. DNA for the CDR3: TGTGCCAGCAGCCAAGGATGGTTGTTAGCCTTCACCGGGGAGCTGTTTTTT.

This clonotype has at least ten counts. This chain links TRBV12-3 or TRBV12-4 with TRBJ1-2; 7 bases fit TRBD1. CDR3 length: 13 residues. The V and J ends lost 7 bases and 5 bases, in that order; junction bases with no gene match: 7. Here the CDR3 reads CASTYRGRYGYTF. The CDR3, as DNA: TGTGCCAGCACCTACAGGGGAAGGTATGGCTACACCTTC.